This TCR beta chain was observed in a study of beta chain features in type 1 diabetes. V shed 2 bases and J shed 5 bases, with 4 bases lying between them. The V gene's germline CDR1 is SGHNT and CDR2 YENEEA. The CDR3 sequence is 12 residues long. Study observations and caveats: Sequencing from cDNA could over-represent high-TCR-expressing cells.

As every portion of the isolated RNA was reverse transcribed, the sequencing read expressed TCRB transcripts. Here immunoSEQ multiplex PCR was the method, and the copy in TCRdb shows in-frame clones only, minus some. The table has hundreds of thousands of clones, approximately 14% seen once; the top ten hold over 5%. This clone turned up a few times. The antigen is undetermined. Sequencing was performed on central memory CD4+ T cells from blood. The clonotype was recovered from a man younger than 40 in good health. The chain carries TRBV11-3 and TRBJ2-1; D gene ambiguous. CDR3: CASSLNDNEQFF. CDR3 nucleotide sequence: TGTGCCAGCAGCTTAAACGACAATGAGCAGTTCTTC.